This record concerns one T cell receptor (beta chain) sequence. Its antigen is currently unknown. The CDR3 runs 13 residues. Germline CDR1 reads MNHEY; CDR2 reads SVGAGI. V lost 8 bases and J 5 bases, leaving 15 bases between the germline ends. Measured with immunoSEQ multiplex PCR; TCRdb has only the in-frame clones, and not every one. The table lists about 99,000 clones, around nine tenths of them singletons, with around 3.1% in the top ten. The data stem from a study of T cell responses to AZD1222 COVID-19 vaccine. Study findings and constraints: Unmutated regions of variants are reportedly targeted by nearly half of spike-specific TCRs.

The sample was peripheral blood, taken on day 0 of AZD1222 vaccination. This sequence originates from an adult in good health. This chain joins TRBV6-5 and TRBJ1-2; a weak D match, TRBD1 (5 bases). The CDR3, as DNA: TGTGCCAGCGCAAGAGGGGCGGGTTATGGCTACACCTTC. Its translation: CASARGAGYGYTF.